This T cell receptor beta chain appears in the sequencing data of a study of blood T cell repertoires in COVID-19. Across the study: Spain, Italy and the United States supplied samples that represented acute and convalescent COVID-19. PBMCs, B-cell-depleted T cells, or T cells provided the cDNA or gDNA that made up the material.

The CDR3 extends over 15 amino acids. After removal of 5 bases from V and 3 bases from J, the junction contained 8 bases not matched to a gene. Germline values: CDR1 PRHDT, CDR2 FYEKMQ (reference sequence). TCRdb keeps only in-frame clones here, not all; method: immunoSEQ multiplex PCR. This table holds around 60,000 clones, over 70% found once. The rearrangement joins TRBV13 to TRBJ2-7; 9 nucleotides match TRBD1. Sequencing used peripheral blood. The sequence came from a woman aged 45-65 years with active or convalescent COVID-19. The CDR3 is CASSRSQDRGYEQYF. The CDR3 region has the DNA TGTGCCAGCAGCCGAAGTCAGGACAGGGGCTACGAGCAGTACTTC.